This T cell receptor (beta chain) was sequenced during a study of radiotherapy plus CTLA-4 blockade in lung cancer. Broader study findings: In blood, TCR clones derived from the tumor expanded after radiotherapy plus ipilimumab.

The CDR3 loop spans 14 amino acids. Per germline, CDR1 SQVTM and CDR2 ANQGSEA. The V and J ends lost 6 bases and 4 bases, in that order; junction bases with no gene match: 7. Assay: immunoSEQ multiplex PCR; the TCRdb copy retains only in-frame clones and omits some. The sample shows about 48,000 clones, approximately 86% of them seen only once. A note on this clone: Its antigen is still unknown.

Patients in the study, people with chemo-refractory metastatic non-small-cell lung cancer, received focal radiation plus ipilimumab CTLA-4 blockade. The V and J genes are TRBV29-1 and TRBJ2-2, with 8 positions matching TRBD1. Material: peripheral blood, obtained from a patient treated with radiotherapy plus ipilimumab. The TCR originated in a human donor with non-small cell lung cancer that progressed on radiotherapy plus ipilimumab. Some clones in this sample may be carry-over from other donors' samples. The CDR3 region is CSVNGQGGTGELFF. CDR3 DNA sequence: TGCAGCGTGAATGGACAGGGCGGCACCGGGGAGCTGTTTTTT.